This T cell receptor (beta chain) was retrieved from a study of tissue T cells after allogeneic stem cell transplantation. Study-wide results and caveats: Which tissue TCRs were alloreactive or antigen-specific was not determined. Some clones might be persisting host cells. Blood and spleen captured only part of the tissue TCR repertoire.

Points on this clone: The antigen remains unidentified. Each gene name is a mouse one. Read coverage stops 1 residue before the CDR3 terminus; the germline J gene supplies the remainder.

V dropped 3 bases and J dropped 0 bases, with 4 bases sitting between them. There are 13 residues in the CDR3. Germline CDR1 MSHET, CDR2 SYDVDS. The sample's time point: mouse harvest day 14 after allogeneic transplant. Each mouse received 10^7 T-cell-depleted marrow cells plus 10^6 splenic CD5+ T cells by tail vein. This mouse GVHD model was MHC-mismatched B6 to BALB/c, profiled day 7 or 14. Libraries were prepared by immunoSEQ multiplex PCR; TCRdb keeps only in-frame clonotypes and omits some of them. The sample contains about 6,800 clones, around 37% of which appear only once. This chain links TRBV29 with TRBJ2-4; D not certain. Source material: skin. The sequence was collected from a female BALB/c mouse given C57BL/6 T cells with graft-versus-host disease after an allogeneic hematopoietic cell transplant. CDR3 sequence reads: CASSFGSQNTLYF. Incomplete CDR3 DNA: TGTGCTAGCAGTTTTGGTAGTCAAAACACCTTGTAC.